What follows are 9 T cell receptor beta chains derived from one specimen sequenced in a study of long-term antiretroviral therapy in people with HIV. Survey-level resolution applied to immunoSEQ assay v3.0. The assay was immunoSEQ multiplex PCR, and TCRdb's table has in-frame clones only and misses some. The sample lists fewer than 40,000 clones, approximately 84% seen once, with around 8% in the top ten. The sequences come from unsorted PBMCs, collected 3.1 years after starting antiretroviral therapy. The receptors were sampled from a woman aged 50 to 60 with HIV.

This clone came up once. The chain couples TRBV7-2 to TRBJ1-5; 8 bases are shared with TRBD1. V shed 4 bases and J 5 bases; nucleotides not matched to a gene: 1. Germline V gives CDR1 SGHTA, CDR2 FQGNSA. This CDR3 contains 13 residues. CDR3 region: CASSSDRDQPQHF. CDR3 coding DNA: TGTGCCAGCAGCTCGGACAGGGATCAGCCCCAGCATTTT.

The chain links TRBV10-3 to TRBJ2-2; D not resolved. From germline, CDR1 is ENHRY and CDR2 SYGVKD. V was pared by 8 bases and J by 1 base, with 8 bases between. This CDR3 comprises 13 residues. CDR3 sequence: CAILRQNTGELFF. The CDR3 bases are TGTGCCATCCTAAGACAGAACACCGGGGAGCTGTTTTTT.

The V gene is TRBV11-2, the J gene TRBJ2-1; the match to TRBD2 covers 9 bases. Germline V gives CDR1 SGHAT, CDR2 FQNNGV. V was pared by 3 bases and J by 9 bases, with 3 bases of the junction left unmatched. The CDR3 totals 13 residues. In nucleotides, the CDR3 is TGTGCCAGCAGCTTCGGGACTAGCAGTGAGCAGTTCTTC. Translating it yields CASSFGTSSEQFF.

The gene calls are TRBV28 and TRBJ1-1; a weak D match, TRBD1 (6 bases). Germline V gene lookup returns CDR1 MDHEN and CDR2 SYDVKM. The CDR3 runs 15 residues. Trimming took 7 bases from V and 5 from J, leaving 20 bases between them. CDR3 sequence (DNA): TGTGCCAGCACCCCCGAGAGTCGGGGGCGAACTGAAGCTTTCTTT. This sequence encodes CASTPESRGRTEAFF.

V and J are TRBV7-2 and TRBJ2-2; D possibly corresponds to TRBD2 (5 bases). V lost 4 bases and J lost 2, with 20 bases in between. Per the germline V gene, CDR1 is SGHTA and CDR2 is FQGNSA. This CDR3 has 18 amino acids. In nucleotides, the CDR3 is TGTGCCAGCAGCTCCCCCGGGTCTAGAGGGTTAAACACCGGGGAGCTGTTTTTT. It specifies CASSSPGSRGLNTGELFF. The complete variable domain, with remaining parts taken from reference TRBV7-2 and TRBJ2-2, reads GAGVSQSPSNKVTEKGKDVELRCDPISGHTALYWYRQSLGQGLEFLIYFQGNSAPDKSGLPSDRFSAERTGGSVSTLTIQRTQQEDSAVYLCASSSPGSRGLNTGELFFGEGSRLTVL.

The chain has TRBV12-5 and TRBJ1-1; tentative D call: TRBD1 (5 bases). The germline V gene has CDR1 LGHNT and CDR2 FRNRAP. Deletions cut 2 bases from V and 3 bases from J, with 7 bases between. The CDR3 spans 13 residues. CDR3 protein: CASGLWGDTEAFF. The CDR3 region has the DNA TGTGCTAGTGGTTTGTGGGGGGACACTGAAGCTTTCTTT.

CDR3 nucleotides: TGTGCCAGCTCACCGGTACAGGGGGCGAGGGGCGAGCAGTACGTC. Protein sequence: CASSPVQGARGEQYV. V is TRBV18 and J is TRBJ2-7; TRBD1 agrees at 9 bases. The V and J ends lost 3 bases and 6 bases, in that order; junction bases with no gene match: 9. Per the germline V gene, CDR1 is KGHSH and CDR2 is LQKENI. This CDR3 is built from 15 residues.

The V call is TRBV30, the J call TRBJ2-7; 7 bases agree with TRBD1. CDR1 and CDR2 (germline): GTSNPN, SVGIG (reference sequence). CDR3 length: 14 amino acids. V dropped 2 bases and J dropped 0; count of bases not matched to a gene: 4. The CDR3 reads CAWSWGTDSYEQYF. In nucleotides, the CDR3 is TGTGCCTGGAGTTGGGGGACAGACTCCTACGAGCAGTACTTC.

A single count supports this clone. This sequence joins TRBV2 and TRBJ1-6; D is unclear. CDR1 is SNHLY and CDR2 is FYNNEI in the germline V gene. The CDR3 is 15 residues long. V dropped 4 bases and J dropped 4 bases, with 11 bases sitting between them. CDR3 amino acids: CASSARHHYNSPLHF. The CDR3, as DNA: TGTGCCAGCAGTGCCCGGCACCATTATAATTCACCCCTCCACTTT.